This is a list of T cell receptor beta chains from one sample in a study of shared clonotypes between healthy human individuals. Clones were read by immunoSEQ multiplex PCR, and TCRdb kept only the in-frame ones, dropping some. The sample has about 690,000 clones, roughly 91% seen once. Sequencing was done on a sample of memory CD8+ T cells from PBMCs. The source is a man aged 18 to 35 in good health. Some clones in this sample may be carry-over from other donors' samples. Both conserved end residues are part of each CDR3. D genes are given only for firm matches. Clone size is shown for a subset of rows, as once, few, many or a class of expanded clone.

clone size: .
D gene: .
J gene: TRBJ2-1
V gene: TRBV4-2
CDR3 protein: CASSQEADSYNEQFF
CDR3 DNA: TGTGCCAGCAGCCAAGAAGCGGACTCCTACAATGAGCAGTTCTTC

clone size: .
D gene: .
J gene: TRBJ2-7
V gene: TRBV11-2
CDR3 protein: CASSSIETPGYEQYF
CDR3 DNA: TGTGCCAGCAGCTCGATAGAGACTCCGGGCTACGAGCAGTACTTC

clone size: once
D gene: .
J gene: TRBJ1-5
V gene: TRBV23-1
CDR3 protein: CASSRQISDQPQHF
CDR3 DNA: TGCGCCAGCAGTCGACAGATATCAGATCAGCCCCAGCATTTT

clone size: few
D gene: .
J gene: TRBJ2-2
V gene: TRBV11-3
CDR3 protein: CASSIRPGSGAVTGELFF
CDR3 DNA: TGTGCCAGCAGCATAAGACCGGGATCGGGTGCGGTCACCGGGGAGCTGTTTTTT

clone size: many
D gene: TRBD2
J gene: TRBJ2-2
V gene: TRBV28
CDR3 protein: CASRATSGSTGELFF
CDR3 DNA: TGTGCCAGCAGGGCGACTAGCGGGAGTACCGGGGAGCTGTTTTTT

clone size: .
D gene: .
J gene: TRBJ1-2
V gene: TRBV11-3
CDR3 protein: CASSLVVRYLTFNYGYTF
CDR3 DNA: TGTGCCAGCAGCTTAGTGGTCCGTTACCTGACCTTTAACTATGGCTACACCTTC

clone size: .
D gene: .
J gene: TRBJ2-1
V gene: TRBV9
CDR3 protein: CASSGRNGYYNEQFF
CDR3 DNA: TGTGCCAGCAGCGGCCGTAACGGTTACTACAATGAGCAGTTCTTC

clone size: many
D gene: .
J gene: TRBJ1-2
V gene: TRBV5-6
CDR3 protein: CASSWGDQSYGYTF
CDR3 DNA: TGTGCCAGCAGCTGGGGGGACCAGAGCTATGGCTACACCTTC

clone size: .
D gene: .
J gene: TRBJ2-3
V gene: TRBV5-6
CDR3 protein: CASSLALGPRDTQYF
CDR3 DNA: TGTGCCAGCAGCTTGGCTCTGGGACCCCGGGATACGCAGTATTTT

clone size: .
D gene: TRBD2
J gene: TRBJ2-3
V gene: TRBV13
CDR3 protein: CASSPTSGRTDTQYF
CDR3 DNA: TGTGCCAGCAGCCCGACTAGCGGACGCACAGATACGCAGTATTTT

clone size: .
D gene: TRBD1
J gene: TRBJ2-5
V gene: TRBV7-6
CDR3 protein: CASSFLNREGQAQETQYF
CDR3 DNA: TGTGCCAGCAGCTTTCTAAACCGAGAAGGACAGGCGCAAGAGACCCAGTACTTC

clone size: .
D gene: .
J gene: TRBJ2-7
V gene: TRBV4-2
CDR3 protein: CASSQEAAEQYF
CDR3 DNA: TGTGCCAGCAGCCAAGAGGCGGCCGAGCAGTACTTC

clone size: .
D gene: .
J gene: TRBJ2-7
V gene: TRBV30
CDR3 protein: CAWEPGTLGSYEQYF
CDR3 DNA: TGTGCCTGGGAACCCGGCACCCTCGGCTCCTACGAGCAGTACTTC

clone size: .
D gene: .
J gene: TRBJ1-1
V gene: TRBV30
CDR3 protein: CAWSVLGGGTEAFF
CDR3 DNA: TGTGCCTGGAGTGTACTCGGAGGGGGCACTGAAGCTTTCTTT

clone size: .
D gene: .
J gene: TRBJ1-3
V gene: TRBV2
CDR3 protein: CASSEAGRVGNTIYF
CDR3 DNA: TGTGCCAGCAGTGAAGCGGGTAGGGTTGGAAACACCATATATTTT

clone size: .
D gene: .
J gene: TRBJ2-2
V gene: TRBV4-1
CDR3 protein: CASSPGWPFLTGELFF
CDR3 DNA: TGCGCCAGCAGCCCAGGCTGGCCATTCTTGACCGGGGAGCTGTTTTTT

clone size: .
D gene: .
J gene: TRBJ2-1
V gene: TRBV7-9
CDR3 protein: CASEFRGAVDNEQFF
CDR3 DNA: TGTGCCAGCGAATTTCGGGGGGCTGTGGACAATGAGCAGTTCTTC

clone size: .
D gene: .
J gene: TRBJ2-2
V gene: TRBV27
CDR3 protein: CASSLAGLTGELFF
CDR3 DNA: TGTGCCAGCAGTTTGGCGGGTCTTACCGGGGAGCTGTTTTTT

clone size: .
D gene: TRBD2
J gene: TRBJ2-3
V gene: TRBV9
CDR3 protein: CASSVVGRASDTQYF
CDR3 DNA: TGTGCCAGCAGCGTTGTCGGGAGGGCCTCAGATACGCAGTATTTT

clone size: once
D gene: TRBD2
J gene: TRBJ2-1
V gene: TRBV7-7
CDR3 protein: CASSRSGTNEQFF
CDR3 DNA: TGTGCCAGCAGCCGTTCCGGGACTAACGAGCAGTTCTTC

clone size: .
D gene: .
J gene: TRBJ1-2
V gene: TRBV28
CDR3 protein: CASSGESYGYTF
CDR3 DNA: TGTGCCAGCAGCGGCGAGTCCTATGGCTACACCTTC

clone size: .
D gene: .
J gene: TRBJ2-7
V gene: TRBV14
CDR3 protein: CASSQGESEQYF
CDR3 DNA: TGTGCCAGCAGCCAAGGTGAGAGTGAGCAGTACTTC

clone size: .
D gene: TRBD2
J gene: TRBJ2-1
V gene: TRBV5-4
CDR3 protein: CASSLANWGLERLDEQFF
CDR3 DNA: TGTGCCAGCAGCTTGGCGAATTGGGGACTAGAGAGGCTGGATGAGCAGTTCTTC

clone size: .
D gene: TRBD1
J gene: TRBJ2-7
V gene: TRBV7-2
CDR3 protein: CASSSHGQGGYEQYF
CDR3 DNA: TGTGCCAGCAGCTCCCACGGACAGGGAGGCTACGAGCAGTACTTC

clone size: .
D gene: .
J gene: TRBJ2-7
V gene: TRBV2
CDR3 protein: CASSDPGASYEQYF
CDR3 DNA: TGTGCCAGCAGTGATCCGGGGGCCTCCTACGAGCAGTACTTC

clone size: .
D gene: .
J gene: TRBJ1-4
V gene: TRBV28
CDR3 protein: CASSLWGGEKLFF
CDR3 DNA: TGTGCCAGCAGTTTATGGGGGGGCGAAAAACTGTTTTTT

clone size: .
D gene: TRBD2
J gene: TRBJ2-5
V gene: TRBV7-9
CDR3 protein: CASRGLAGAGETQYF
CDR3 DNA: TGTGCCAGCAGGGGTCTAGCGGGAGCTGGGGAGACCCAGTACTTC

clone size: once
D gene: .
J gene: TRBJ2-7
V gene: TRBV4-1
CDR3 protein: CASSRVSGNYEQYF
CDR3 DNA: TGCGCCAGCAGTAGGGTGTCCGGGAACTACGAGCAGTACTTC

clone size: .
D gene: .
J gene: TRBJ2-1
V gene: TRBV7-9
CDR3 protein: CASSEPGRGDEQFF
CDR3 DNA: TGTGCCAGCAGCGAACCGGGACGAGGGGATGAGCAGTTCTTC

clone size: .
D gene: TRBD2
J gene: TRBJ2-5
V gene: TRBV30
CDR3 protein: CAWDGTSGGETQYF
CDR3 DNA: TGTGCCTGGGACGGGACTAGCGGAGGAGAGACCCAGTACTTC

clone size: .
D gene: .
J gene: TRBJ2-2
V gene: TRBV11-1
CDR3 protein: CASSRPTPGELFF
CDR3 DNA: TGTGCCAGCAGCCGGCCTACCCCCGGGGAGCTGTTTTTT

clone size: .
D gene: .
J gene: TRBJ1-1
V gene: TRBV6-5
CDR3 protein: CASSFGENTEAFF
CDR3 DNA: TGTGCCAGCAGTTTCGGGGAAAACACTGAAGCTTTCTTT

clone size: once
D gene: .
J gene: TRBJ2-3
V gene: TRBV28
CDR3 protein: CASSFRRTDTQYF
CDR3 DNA: TGTGCCAGCAGTTTTCGGCGTACAGATACGCAGTATTTT

clone size: .
D gene: TRBD1
J gene: TRBJ2-5
V gene: TRBV7-9
CDR3 protein: CASVKTGSQETQYF
CDR3 DNA: TGTGCCAGCGTGAAGACAGGGTCCCAAGAGACCCAGTACTTC

clone size: .
D gene: .
J gene: TRBJ2-7
V gene: TRBV2
CDR3 protein: CASSELRIYEQYF
CDR3 DNA: TGTGCCAGCAGTGAATTGCGTATCTACGAGCAGTACTTC

clone size: .
D gene: TRBD2
J gene: TRBJ2-7
V gene: TRBV30
CDR3 protein: CAWSALAGVNEQYF
CDR3 DNA: TGTGCCTGGAGTGCACTAGCGGGAGTTAACGAGCAGTACTTC

clone size: .
D gene: .
J gene: TRBJ2-2
V gene: TRBV28
CDR3 protein: CASSGLRELFF
CDR3 DNA: TGTGCCAGCAGTGGCCTGAGGGAGCTGTTTTTT

clone size: .
D gene: TRBD2
J gene: TRBJ2-5
V gene: TRBV23-1
CDR3 protein: CASSQSVASGAQETQYF
CDR3 DNA: TGCGCCAGCAGTCAATCGGTTGCTAGCGGGGCACAAGAGACCCAGTACTTC

clone size: .
D gene: .
J gene: TRBJ1-4
V gene: TRBV7-9
CDR3 protein: CASSLRAAGNDEKLFF
CDR3 DNA: TGTGCCAGCAGCTTAAGGGCGGCGGGGAACGATGAAAAACTGTTTTTT